This T cell receptor (beta chain) was obtained from a study of T cell changes during pregnancy in multiple sclerosis. The method was immunoSEQ multiplex PCR; TCRdb's version includes in-frame clones alone and lacks a portion of them. The table shows approximately 32,000 clones, with 89% occurring only once. The germline CDR1 and CDR2 sequences are SGHKS and YYEKEE (reference sequence). V was trimmed by 0 bases and J by 7 bases, leaving 10 bases between them. This CDR3 is built from 14 residues. The chain joins TRBV5-5 to TRBJ2-2; weak D call: TRBD2 (6 bases). This sequence originates from a female donor with multiple sclerosis, enrolled in a pregnancy study. The sample here was CD8+ T cells from peripheral blood mononuclear cells, taken in the second trimester of pregnancy. CDR3 nucleotide sequence: TGTGCCAGCAGCTTGGGGCTAGCGCGCGGGGAGCTGTTTTTT. It yields the protein CASSLGLARGELFF.